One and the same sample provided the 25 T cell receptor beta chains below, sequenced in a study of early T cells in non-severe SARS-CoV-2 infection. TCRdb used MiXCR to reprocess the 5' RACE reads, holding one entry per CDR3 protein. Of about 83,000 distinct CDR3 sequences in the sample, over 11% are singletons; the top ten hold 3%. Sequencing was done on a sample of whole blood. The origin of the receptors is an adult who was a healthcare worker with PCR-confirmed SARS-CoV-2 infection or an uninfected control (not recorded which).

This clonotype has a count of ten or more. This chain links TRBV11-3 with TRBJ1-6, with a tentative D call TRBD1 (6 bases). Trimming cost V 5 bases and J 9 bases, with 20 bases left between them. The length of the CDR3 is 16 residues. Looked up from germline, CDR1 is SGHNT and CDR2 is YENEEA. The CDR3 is CASSPVRGARASPLHF. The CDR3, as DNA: TGTGCCAGCAGCCCGGTGCGGGGGGCAAGGGCTTCACCCCTCCACTTT. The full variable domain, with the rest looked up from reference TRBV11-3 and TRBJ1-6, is EAGVVQSPRYKIIEKKQPVAFWCNPISGHNTLYWYLQNLGQGPELLIRYENEEAVDDSQLPKDRFSAERLKGVDSTLKIQPAELGDSAVYLCASSPVRGARASPLHFGNGTRLTVT.

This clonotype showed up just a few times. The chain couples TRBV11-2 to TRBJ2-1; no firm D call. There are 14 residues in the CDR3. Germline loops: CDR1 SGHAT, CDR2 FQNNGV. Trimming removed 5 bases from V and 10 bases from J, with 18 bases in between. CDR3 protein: CASSPLKGVGEQFF. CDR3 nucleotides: TGTGCCAGCAGCCCCCTGAAGGGCGTCGGAGAGCAGTTCTTC.

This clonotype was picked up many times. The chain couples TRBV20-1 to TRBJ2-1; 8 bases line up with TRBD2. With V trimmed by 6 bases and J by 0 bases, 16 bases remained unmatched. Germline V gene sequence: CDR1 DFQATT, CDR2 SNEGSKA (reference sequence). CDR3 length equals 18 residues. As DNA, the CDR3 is TGCAGTGCACCGGGTGGGGTGGTAGCGGGAAGCTCCTACAATGAGCAGTTCTTC. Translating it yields CSAPGGVVAGSSYNEQFF.

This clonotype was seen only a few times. The CDR3 DNA reads as TGCAGTGCTAGAGAGGCACCAGGGTTGAGCTATGGCTACACCTTC. Its protein product is CSAREAPGLSYGYTF. The rearrangement joins TRBV20-1 to TRBJ1-2, with TRBD1 as a possible D gene (5 bases). CDR1 is DFQATT and CDR2 is SNEGSKA in the germline V gene (reference sequence). V gave up 0 bases and J gave up 4 bases, with 15 bases separating them. CDR3 length: 15 residues.

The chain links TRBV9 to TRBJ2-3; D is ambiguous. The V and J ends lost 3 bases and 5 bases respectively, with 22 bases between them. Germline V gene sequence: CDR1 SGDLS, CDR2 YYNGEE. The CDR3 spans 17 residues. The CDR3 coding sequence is TGTGCCAGCAGCGACGCGACACGCCAGGAATATGGAGATACGCAGTATTTT. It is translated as CASSDATRQEYGDTQYF.

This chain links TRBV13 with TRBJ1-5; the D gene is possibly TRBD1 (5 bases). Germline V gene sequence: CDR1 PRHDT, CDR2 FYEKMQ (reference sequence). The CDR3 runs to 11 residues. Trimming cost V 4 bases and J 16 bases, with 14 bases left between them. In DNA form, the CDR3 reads TGTGCCAGCAGCTCGGGAGGGGAGTTTCATTTT. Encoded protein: CASSSGGEFHF.

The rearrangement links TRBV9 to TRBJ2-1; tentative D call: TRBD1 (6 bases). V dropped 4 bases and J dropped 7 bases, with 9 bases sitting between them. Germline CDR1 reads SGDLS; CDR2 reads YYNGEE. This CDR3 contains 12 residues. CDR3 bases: TGTGCCAGCAGCCCACAGGGTAATGAGCAGTTCTTC. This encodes CASSPQGNEQFF.

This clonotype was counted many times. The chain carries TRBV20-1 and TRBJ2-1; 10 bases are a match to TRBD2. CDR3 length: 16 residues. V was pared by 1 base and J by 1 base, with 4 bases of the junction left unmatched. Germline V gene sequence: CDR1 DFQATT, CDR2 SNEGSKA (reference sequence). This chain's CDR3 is CSARAQLAGSYNEQFF. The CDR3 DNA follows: TGCAGTGCTAGAGCGCAACTAGCGGGATCCTACAATGAGCAGTTCTTC.

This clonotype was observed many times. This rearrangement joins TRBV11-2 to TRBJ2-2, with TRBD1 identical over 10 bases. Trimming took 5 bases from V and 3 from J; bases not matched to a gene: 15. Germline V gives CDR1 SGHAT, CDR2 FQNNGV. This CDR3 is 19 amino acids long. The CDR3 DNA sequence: TGTGCCAGCAGCCGCAAGACAGGGGGCGGGGCGGAACACACCGGGGAGCTGTTTTTT. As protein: CASSRKTGGGAEHTGELFF. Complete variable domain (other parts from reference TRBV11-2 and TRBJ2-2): EAGVAQSPRYKIIEKRQSVAFWCNPISGHATLYWYQQILGQGPKLLIQFQNNGVVDDSQLPKDRFSAERLKGVDSTLKIQPAKLEDSAVYLCASSRKTGGGAEHTGELFFGEGSRLTVL.

For the CDR3, the DNA is TGTGCCAGCAGCTCAAAGACAGGGACCGAGCAGTACTTC. Protein: CASSSKTGTEQYF. V and J are TRBV5-4 and TRBJ2-7; 7 positions match TRBD1. From germline, CDR1 is SGHNT and CDR2 YYREEE (reference sequence). Trimming at V came to 3 bases and at J to 6 bases, leaving 6 bases not matched to a gene. This CDR3 has 13 residues.

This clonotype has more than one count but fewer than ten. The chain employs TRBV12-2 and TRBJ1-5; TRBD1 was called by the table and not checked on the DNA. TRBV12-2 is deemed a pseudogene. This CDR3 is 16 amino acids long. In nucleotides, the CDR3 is TGTGCAAGTCGCCCACGCGGGGGGACAGGTAATCAGCCCCAGCATTTT. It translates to CASRPRGGTGNQPQHF.

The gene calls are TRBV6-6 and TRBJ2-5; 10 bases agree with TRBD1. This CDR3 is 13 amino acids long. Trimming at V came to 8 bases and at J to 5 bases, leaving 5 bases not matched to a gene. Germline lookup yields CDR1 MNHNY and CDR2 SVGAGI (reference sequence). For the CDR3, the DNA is TGTGCCAGCGGGGACAGGGGCTTGGAGACCCAGTACTTC. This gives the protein CASGDRGLETQYF.

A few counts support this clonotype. The DNA of the CDR3 is TGTGCCAGCAGCTTAGGACTCGGCCGCACAGATACGCAGTATTTT. The encoded protein is CASSLGLGRTDTQYF. The rearrangement links TRBV5-8 to TRBJ2-3; maybe TRBD2 (5 bases). V shed 2 bases and J shed 1 base, with 11 bases lying between them. The CDR3 is 15 amino acids. Germline CDR1 reads SGHTS; CDR2 reads YDEGEE.

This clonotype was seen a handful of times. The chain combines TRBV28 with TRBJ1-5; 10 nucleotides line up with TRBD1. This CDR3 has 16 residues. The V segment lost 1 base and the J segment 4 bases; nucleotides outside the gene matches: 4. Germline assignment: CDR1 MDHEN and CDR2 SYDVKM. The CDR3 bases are TGTGCCAGCAGTTTATCCGGGACAGGGGAGAATCAGCCCCAGCATTTT. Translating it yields CASSLSGTGENQPQHF.

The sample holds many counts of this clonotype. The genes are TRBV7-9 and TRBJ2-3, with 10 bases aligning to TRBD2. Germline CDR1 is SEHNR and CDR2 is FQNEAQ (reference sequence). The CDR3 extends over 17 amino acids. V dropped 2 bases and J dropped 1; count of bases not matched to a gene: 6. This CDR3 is CASSLSRLAGGTDTQYF. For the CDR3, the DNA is TGTGCCAGCAGCTTAAGTCGGCTAGCGGGGGGCACAGATACGCAGTATTTT.

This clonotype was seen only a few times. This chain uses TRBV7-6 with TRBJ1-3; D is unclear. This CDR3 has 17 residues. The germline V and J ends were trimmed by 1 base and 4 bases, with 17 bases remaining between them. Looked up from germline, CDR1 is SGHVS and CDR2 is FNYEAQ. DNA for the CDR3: TGTGCCAGCAGCTTAGAGTACTTTTCCGAAGCCGGAAACACCATATATTTT. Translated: CASSLEYFSEAGNTIYF.

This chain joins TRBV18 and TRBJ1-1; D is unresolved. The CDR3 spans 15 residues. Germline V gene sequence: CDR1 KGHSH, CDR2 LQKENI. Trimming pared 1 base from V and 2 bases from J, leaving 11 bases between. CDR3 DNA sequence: TGTGCCAGCTCACCACAAGCGGATCCCAACACTGAAGCTTTCTTT. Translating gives CASSPQADPNTEAFF. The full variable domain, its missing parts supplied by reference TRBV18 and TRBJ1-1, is NAGVMQNPRHLVRRRGQEARLRCSPMKGHSHVYWYRQLPEEGLKFMVYLQKENIIDESGMPKERFSAEFPKEGPSILRIQQVVRGDSAAYFCASSPQADPNTEAFFGQGTRLTVV.

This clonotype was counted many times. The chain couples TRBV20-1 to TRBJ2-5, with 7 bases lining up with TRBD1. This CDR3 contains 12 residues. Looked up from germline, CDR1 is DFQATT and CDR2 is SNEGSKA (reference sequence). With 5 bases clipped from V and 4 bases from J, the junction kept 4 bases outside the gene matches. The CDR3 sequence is CSALSGGETQYF. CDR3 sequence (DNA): TGCAGTGCTTTATCAGGGGGAGAGACCCAGTACTTC.

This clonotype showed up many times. The CDR3 region has the DNA TGTGCCAGCAGACCTCGAGCGGGGGGAGGACCCGGGGAGCTGTTTTTT. Its protein is CASRPRAGGGPGELFF. The chain has TRBV6-5 and TRBJ2-2, with 9 bases fitting TRBD2. The CDR3 has 16 amino acids. Trimming cost V 6 bases and J 6 bases; bases outside gene matches: 11. CDR1 is MNHEY and CDR2 is SVGAGI in the germline V gene.

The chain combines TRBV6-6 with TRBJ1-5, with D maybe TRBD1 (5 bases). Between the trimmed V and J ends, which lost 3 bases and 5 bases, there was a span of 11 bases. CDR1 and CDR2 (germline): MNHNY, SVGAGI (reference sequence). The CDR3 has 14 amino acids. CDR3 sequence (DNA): TGTGCCAGCAGTTATGGGGGGGGGGATCAGCCCCAGCATTTT. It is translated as CASSYGGGDQPQHF.

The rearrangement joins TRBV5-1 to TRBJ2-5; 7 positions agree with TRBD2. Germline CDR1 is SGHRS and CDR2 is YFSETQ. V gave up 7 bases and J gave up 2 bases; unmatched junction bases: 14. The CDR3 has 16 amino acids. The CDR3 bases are TGCGCCAGCCGGGGAGGGTTGCGGGAGTTGCAAGAGACCCAGTACTTC. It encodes CASRGGLRELQETQYF.

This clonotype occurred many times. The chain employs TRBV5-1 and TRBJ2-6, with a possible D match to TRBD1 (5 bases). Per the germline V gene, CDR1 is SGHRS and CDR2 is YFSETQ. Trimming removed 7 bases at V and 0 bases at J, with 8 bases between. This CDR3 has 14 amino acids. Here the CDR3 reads CASEQGSGANVLTF. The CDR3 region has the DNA TGCGCCAGCGAGCAGGGCTCTGGGGCCAACGTCCTGACTTTC. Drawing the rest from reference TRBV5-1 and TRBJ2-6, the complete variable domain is KAGVTQTPRYLIKTRGQQVTLSCSPISGHRSVSWYQQTPGQGLQFLFEYFSETQRNKGNFPGRFSGRQFSNSRSEMNVSTLELGDSALYLCASEQGSGANVLTFGAGSRLTVL.

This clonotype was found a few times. CDR3 sequence (DNA): TGTGCCAGCAGCTTAGTCACCGGGACTAGCGGCACAGATACGCAGTATTTT. Its translation is CASSLVTGTSGTDTQYF. V is TRBV7-8 and J is TRBJ2-3; TRBD2 aligns across 10 bases. The CDR3 has 17 amino acids. The germline gives CDR1 SGHVS, CDR2 FQNEAQ. With V trimmed by 1 base and J by 1 base, 5 bases remained unmatched.

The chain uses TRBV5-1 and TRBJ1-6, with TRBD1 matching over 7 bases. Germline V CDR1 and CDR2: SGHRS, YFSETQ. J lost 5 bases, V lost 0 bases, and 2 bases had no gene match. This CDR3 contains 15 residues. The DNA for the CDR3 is TGCGCCAGCAGCTTGGAGGGGACAGATAATTCACCCCTCCACTTT. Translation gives CASSLEGTDNSPLHF.

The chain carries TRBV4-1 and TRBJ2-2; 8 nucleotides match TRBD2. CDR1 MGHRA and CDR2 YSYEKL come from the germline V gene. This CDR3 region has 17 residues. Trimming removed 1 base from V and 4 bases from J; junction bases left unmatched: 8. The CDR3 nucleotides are TGCGCCAGCAGCCAAGTCGCAATAGCGGGAAGCACCGGGGAGCTGTTTTTT. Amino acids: CASSQVAIAGSTGELFF.